The source of this T cell receptor (beta chain) is a study of OX40 agonist ivuxolimab in advanced cancers. Trimming removed 6 bases from V and 4 bases from J, with 12 bases in between. CDR1 is KGHSH, CDR2 LQKENI, per germline. CDR3 length: 13 amino acids. Study observations and caveats: The authors did not determine the antigen specificity of the expanded peripheral T cells.

A word on this clone: The antigen is undetermined.

Sequencing was performed with immunoSEQ multiplex PCR; in TCRdb, only in-frame clones are kept and a portion is missing. The table has more than 25,000 clones, roughly 84% seen once. The J gene is TRBJ2-5, the V gene TRBV18, with a tentative D call TRBD2 (6 bases). The TCR sequence derives from an adult with an advanced solid tumor such as melanoma, head and neck, liver or kidney cancer. The source was CD4+ or CD8+ T cells sorted from blood, collected in a trial of the OX40 agonist ivuxolimab. CDR3 sequence: CASSLGGAETQYF. CDR3 DNA sequence: TGTGCCAGCTCCCTGGGGGGAGCAGAGACCCAGTACTTC.